One and the same sample provided the 10 T cell receptor beta chains below, sequenced in a study of blood T cell repertoires in COVID-19. Sequencing was performed with immunoSEQ multiplex PCR; in TCRdb, only in-frame clones are kept and a portion is missing. Here the sample spans roughly 68,000 clones, roughly 77% being singletons. Sequenced material: peripheral blood. These receptors all come from a human donor in a cohort sampled during active COVID-19.

The genes are TRBV13 and TRBJ2-7; 9 bases align to TRBD1. V trimming: 4 bases; J trimming: 5 bases; junction bases outside the gene matches: 0. The germline CDR1 and CDR2 sequences are PRHDT and FYEKMQ (reference sequence). The CDR3 spans 12 residues. The CDR3 DNA sequence: TGTGCCAGCAGCTGGACAGGGGACGAGCAGTACTTC. Translating gives CASSWTGDEQYF.

The chain has TRBV6-1 and TRBJ2-7; TRBD1 is a possible D gene (6 bases). This CDR3 comprises 14 residues. With 2 bases removed from V and 5 bases from J, the gap between germline ends came to 13 bases. The V gene's germline CDR1 is MNHNS and CDR2 SASEGT. CDR3 amino acids: CASSENRAWDEQYF. The CDR3 coding sequence is TGTGCCAGCAGTGAAAACAGGGCTTGGGACGAGCAGTACTTC.

The chain recombines TRBV30 with TRBJ1-1; possible D gene TRBD1, 5 bases. Germline CDR1 is GTSNPN and CDR2 is SVGIG (reference sequence). V lost 5 bases to trimming and J lost 5 bases, with 12 bases between them. There are 12 residues in the CDR3. The CDR3 is CAWGAGGTEAFF. The DNA of the CDR3 is TGTGCCTGGGGAGCGGGGGGGACTGAAGCTTTCTTT.

V and J are TRBV9 and TRBJ1-2, with D perhaps matching TRBD1 (5 bases). CDR1 is SGDLS, CDR2 YYNGEE, per germline. The V and J ends lost 2 bases and 5 bases respectively, with 10 bases between them. CDR3 length equals 13 residues. The CDR3 protein is CASSVDSGYGYTF. The CDR3 DNA reads as TGTGCCAGCAGCGTCGACAGTGGGTATGGCTACACCTTC.

The V call is TRBV12-3 or TRBV12-4, the J call TRBJ2-1; D is perhaps TRBD1 (5 bases). The CDR3 sequence is 12 residues long. V lost 5 bases to trimming and J lost 10 bases, with 12 bases between them. The CDR3: CASSRGHSEQFF. CDR3 bases: TGTGCCAGCAGTCGAGGACACTCCGAGCAGTTCTTC.

The rearrangement uses TRBV3-1 (or the pseudogene TRBV3-2) and TRBJ1-4; TRBD1 aligns across 7 bases. With V trimmed by 0 bases and J by 0 bases, 4 bases remained unmatched. The CDR3 has 17 amino acids. Per the germline V gene, CDR1 is LGHDT and CDR2 is YNNKEL (reference sequence). The CDR3 protein is CASSQDGTGATNEKLFF. The CDR3 bases are TGTGCCAGCAGCCAAGATGGAACAGGGGCAACTAATGAAAAACTGTTTTTT.

This clone occurred a few times. The rearrangement joins TRBV5-6 to TRBJ2-7; 7 bases align to TRBD1. V gave up 4 bases and J gave up 2 bases; unmatched junction bases: 6. This CDR3 has 14 amino acids. Germline assignment: CDR1 SGHDT and CDR2 YYEEEE. Here the CDR3 reads CASSPPGQTYEQYF. The CDR3 DNA follows: TGTGCCAGCAGCCCCCCGGGACAGACCTACGAGCAGTACTTC.

This chain links TRBV3-1 (or the pseudogene TRBV3-2) with TRBJ1-4, with a tentative D call TRBD1 (5 bases). Germline assignment: CDR1 LGHDT and CDR2 YNNKEL (reference sequence). This CDR3 is built from 14 residues. The V and J ends lost 7 bases and 3 bases respectively, with 12 bases between them. The CDR3 spells CASNHGGANEKLFF. The DNA for the CDR3 is TGTGCCAGCAACCATGGGGGGGCTAATGAAAAACTGTTTTTT.

This clone was observed a handful of times. The chain couples TRBV7-2 to TRBJ1-5; no reliable D call. V lost 2 bases, J lost 5 bases, and 7 bases lay in between. CDR3 length equals 13 residues. The germline V gene encodes CDR1 SGHTA and CDR2 FQGNSA. The CDR3 sequence: CASSLTSDQPQHF. The CDR3 nucleotides read TGTGCCAGCAGCTTAACCTCGGATCAGCCCCAGCATTTT.

The chain carries TRBV27 and TRBJ2-3; 7 nucleotides align to TRBD2. CDR3 length equals 16 residues. V gave up 2 bases and J gave up 4 bases; unmatched junction bases: 9. Germline CDR1 and CDR2: MNHEY and SMNVEV (reference sequence). The DNA for the CDR3 is TGTGCCAGCAGTTTACGAGGACTAGAGACCCCAGATACGCAGTATTTT. Its translation is CASSLRGLETPDTQYF.